This is a list of T cell receptor beta chains from one sample in a study of immune cell composition in non-small cell lung cancer. Generated by immunoSEQ multiplex PCR, the TCRdb table keeps only in-frame clones and is missing some. The data contain thousands of clones, roughly two thirds of them seen just once; the ten biggest clones take up around 18%. Sequencing was done on a sample of non-adjacent lung tissue. The receptors here all came from a human donor with non-small cell lung cancer. CDR3s leave out the opening cysteine and the closing phenylalanine or tryptophan.

TRBV5-1	TRBJ2-3	ASSPRTSGSTDTQY
TRBV11-1	TRBJ1-2	ASSLQNYGYT
TRBV4-2	TRBJ2-7	ASSQWAGTSGGQPYEQY
TRBV4-1	TRBJ1-2	ASSQDRAPYGYT
TRBV19	TRBJ2-5	ASSIGRHSQETQY
TRBV6-4	TRBJ1-1	ASSDTGTGNTEAF
TRBV7-8	TRBJ1-1	ASSPERGQPTVF
TRBV6-1	TRBJ1-2	ASSGSREGSLSGGYT
TRBV9	TRBJ1-2	ASSVEGLGHYGYT
TRBV29-1	TRBJ2-1	SVEQGFNEQF
TRBV27	TRBJ2-3	ASSLRTGEFLDTQY
TRBV7-3	TRBJ2-1	ASSPTLAGVWNEQF
TRBV5-4	TRBJ2-1	ASSLGPGSNEQF
TRBV7-3	TRBJ2-2	ASSQGVFSGGTGELF
TRBV18	TRBJ1-2	ASSPDRANYGYT
TRBV7-2	TRBJ2-3	ASSLIGLAGGPDTQY
TRBV4-2	TRBJ1-3	ASSQNRGGNTIY
TRBV4-1	TRBJ1-1	ASSQLPNADRGDTEAF
TRBV7-3	TRBJ2-2	ASSSIRGGEGTGELF
TRBV7-2	TRBJ2-7	ASSHWTGASYEQY
TRBV5-4	TRBJ2-1	ASSPGLAGGYNEQF
TRBV4-1	TRBJ2-7	ASSPLAGAYEQY
TRBV5-1	TRBJ1-1	ASSSRTEYTEAF
TRBV19	TRBJ2-4	ASSIPGAKNIQY
TRBV6-1	TRBJ2-7	ASSILERGGYEQY
TRBV7-9	TRBJ1-2	ASSRTGGTYGYT
TRBV2	TRBJ2-7	ASHREGYEQY
TRBV4-2	TRBJ2-1	ASSQGSSDSGYEQF
TRBV7-8	TRBJ2-1	ASSYRGGAYNEQF
TRBV7-2	TRBJ2-5	ASSLNRGRETQY
TRBV7-3	TRBJ2-3	ASSLTGGYTDTQY
TRBV7-2	TRBJ1-1	ASSPRVEAF
TRBV5-1	TRBJ2-7	ASRGQVGDEQY
TRBV7-9	TRBJ2-3	ASSFQRASGGTSTDTQY
TRBV11-2	TRBJ1-4	ASSSRDRGLGGEKLF
TRBV5-4	TRBJ2-7	ASSFFGGGPSSYEQY
TRBV9	TRBJ2-3	ASSVLAGRRDTQY